This T cell receptor beta chain is drawn from a study of beta chain features in type 1 diabetes. Study findings and constraints: Shorter TCRB CDR3s, moderately but significantly so, marked every one of the four CD4+ subsets in Type 1 diabetes patients. These data did not resolve whether HLA type affects TCRB rearrangement.

The authors reverse transcribed all of the isolated RNA, so sequencing captured expressed TCRB transcripts. Data came from immunoSEQ multiplex PCR; TCRdb stores just in-frame clones and leaves some out. The table lists fewer than 350,000 clones, approximately 15% of them singletons. This clone was seen a handful of times. Its matching antigen is unknown. V shed 5 bases and J 1 base; nucleotides not matched to a gene: 5. Germline V gene lookup returns CDR1 SGHRS and CDR2 YFSETQ. This CDR3 contains 14 residues. Each sorted fraction was over 95% pure. The clonotype was recovered from a man aged 18 to 29 with type 1 diabetes. The J gene is TRBJ1-1, the V gene TRBV5-1; 7 bases map to TRBD1. The sample comprised naive CD4+ T cells from blood. The CDR3 region is CASRPTGTNTEAFF. The CDR3, as DNA: TGCGCCAGCAGACCGACAGGGACGAACACTGAAGCTTTCTTT.